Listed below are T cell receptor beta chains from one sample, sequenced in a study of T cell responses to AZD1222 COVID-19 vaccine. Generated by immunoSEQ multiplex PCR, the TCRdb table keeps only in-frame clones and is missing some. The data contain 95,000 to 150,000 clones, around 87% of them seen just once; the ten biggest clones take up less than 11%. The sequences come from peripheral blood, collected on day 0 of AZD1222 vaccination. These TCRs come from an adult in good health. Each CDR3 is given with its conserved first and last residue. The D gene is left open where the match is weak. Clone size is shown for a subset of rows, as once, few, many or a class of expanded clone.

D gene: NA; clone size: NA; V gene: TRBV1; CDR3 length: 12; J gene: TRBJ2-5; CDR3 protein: CTSSQDLETQYF; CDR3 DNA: TGCACCAGCAGCCAAGATTTGGAGACCCAGTACTTC
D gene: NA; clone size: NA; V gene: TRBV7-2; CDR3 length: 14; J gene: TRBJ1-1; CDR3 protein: CASSLAGLNTEAFF; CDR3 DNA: TGTGCCAGCAGCTTGGCAGGGTTGAACACTGAAGCTTTCTTT
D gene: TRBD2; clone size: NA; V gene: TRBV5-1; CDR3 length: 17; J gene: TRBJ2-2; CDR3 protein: CASSLTSGGTNTGELFF; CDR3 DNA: TGCGCCAGCAGCTTGACTAGCGGGGGGACGAACACCGGGGAGCTGTTTTTT
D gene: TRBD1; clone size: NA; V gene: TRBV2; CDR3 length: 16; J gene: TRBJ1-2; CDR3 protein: CASSKSDRASRYGYTF; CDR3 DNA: TGTGCCAGCAGTAAAAGCGACAGGGCCAGTCGCTATGGCTACACCTTC
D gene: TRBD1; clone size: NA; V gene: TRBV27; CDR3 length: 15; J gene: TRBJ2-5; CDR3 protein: CASSGGQGPGETQYF; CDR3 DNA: TGTGCCAGCAGTGGGGGACAGGGGCCAGGAGAGACCCAGTACTTC
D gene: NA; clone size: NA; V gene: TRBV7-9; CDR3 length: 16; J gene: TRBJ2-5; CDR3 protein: CASSLYEHKGSETQYF; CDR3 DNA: TGTGCCAGCAGCTTATACGAGCACAAAGGGTCGGAGACCCAGTACTTC
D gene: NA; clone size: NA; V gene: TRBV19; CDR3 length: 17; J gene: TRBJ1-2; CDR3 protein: CASSIYSGQGRNYGYTF; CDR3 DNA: TGTGCCAGTAGTATTTACTCGGGCCAGGGTAGGAACTATGGCTACACCTTC
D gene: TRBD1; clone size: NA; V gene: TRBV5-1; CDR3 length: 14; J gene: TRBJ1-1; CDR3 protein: CASGSGTGGTEAFF; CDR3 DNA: TGCGCCAGCGGTTCTGGGACAGGGGGCACTGAAGCTTTCTTT
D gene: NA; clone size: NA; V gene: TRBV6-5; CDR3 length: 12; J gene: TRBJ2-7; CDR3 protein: CASSYSNRIQYF; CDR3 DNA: TGTGCCAGCAGTTACTCGAACAGGATCCAGTACTTC
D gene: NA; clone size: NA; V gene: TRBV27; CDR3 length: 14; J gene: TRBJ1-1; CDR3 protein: CASSLRGVNTEAFF; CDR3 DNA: TGTGCCAGCAGTTTAAGGGGCGTTAACACTGAAGCTTTCTTT
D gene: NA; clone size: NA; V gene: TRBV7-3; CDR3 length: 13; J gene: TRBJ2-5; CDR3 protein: CASSPGRQETQYF; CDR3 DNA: TGTGCCAGCAGCCCGGGACGGCAAGAGACCCAGTACTTC
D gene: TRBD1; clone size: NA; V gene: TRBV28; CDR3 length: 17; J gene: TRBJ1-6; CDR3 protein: CASSLSTGSSYNSPLHF; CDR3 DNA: TGTGCCAGCAGTCTCTCGACAGGGAGCTCCTATAATTCACCCCTCCACTTT
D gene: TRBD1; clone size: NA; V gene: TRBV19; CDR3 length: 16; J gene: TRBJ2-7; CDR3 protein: CASSIDEDRGAYEQYF; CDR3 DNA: TGTGCCAGTAGTATAGACGAGGACAGGGGAGCCTACGAGCAGTACTTC
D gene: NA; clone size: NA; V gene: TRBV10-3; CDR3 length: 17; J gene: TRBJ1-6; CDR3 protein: CAIADRNRAGSNSPLHF; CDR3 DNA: TGTGCCATCGCCGACCGCAACAGGGCTGGGAGTAATTCACCCCTCCACTTT
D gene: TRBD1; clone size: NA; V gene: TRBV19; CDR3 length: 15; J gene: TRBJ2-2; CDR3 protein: CASRVRDRNTGELFF; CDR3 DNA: TGTGCCAGTAGGGTCCGGGACAGGAACACCGGGGAGCTGTTTTTT
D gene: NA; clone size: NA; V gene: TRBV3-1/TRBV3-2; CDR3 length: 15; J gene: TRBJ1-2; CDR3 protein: CASSQVSQGHYGYTF; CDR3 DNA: TGTGCCAGCAGCCAAGTCTCACAGGGCCACTATGGCTACACCTTC
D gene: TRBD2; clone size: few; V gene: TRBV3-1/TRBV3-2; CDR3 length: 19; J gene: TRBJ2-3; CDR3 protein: CASSQDLRVGTSKGDTQYF; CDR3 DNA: TGTGCCAGCAGCCAAGATCTGAGAGTAGGGACTAGTAAAGGAGATACGCAGTATTTT
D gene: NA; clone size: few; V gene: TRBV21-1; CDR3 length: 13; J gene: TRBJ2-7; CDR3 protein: CASSTGQVYEQYF; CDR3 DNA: TGTGCCAGCAGCACGGGACAGGTCTACGAGCAGTACTTC
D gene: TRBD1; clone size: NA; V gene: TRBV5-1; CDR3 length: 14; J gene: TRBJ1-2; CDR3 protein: CASSWDRLYYGYTF; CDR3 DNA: TGCGCCAGCAGCTGGGACAGGCTTTACTATGGCTACACCTTC
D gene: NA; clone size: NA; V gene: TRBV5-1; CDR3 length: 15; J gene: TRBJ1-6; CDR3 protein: CASTRSGQGNSPLHF; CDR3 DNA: TGCGCCAGCACAAGGTCCGGCCAGGGGAATTCACCCCTCCACTTT
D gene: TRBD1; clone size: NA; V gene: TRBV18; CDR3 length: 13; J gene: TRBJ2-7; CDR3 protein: CASSRTGGGEQYF; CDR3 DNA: TGTGCCAGCTCTCGAACAGGGGGAGGCGAGCAGTACTTC
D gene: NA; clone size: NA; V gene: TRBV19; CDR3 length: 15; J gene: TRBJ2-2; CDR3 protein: CASSIGPFQTGELFF; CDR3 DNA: TGTGCCAGTAGTATAGGGCCGTTCCAAACCGGGGAGCTGTTTTTT
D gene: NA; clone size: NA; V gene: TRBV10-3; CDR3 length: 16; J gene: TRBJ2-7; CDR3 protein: CAISEGHGGAGYEQYF; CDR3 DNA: TGTGCCATCAGTGAGGGTCATGGGGGCGCGGGTTACGAGCAGTACTTC
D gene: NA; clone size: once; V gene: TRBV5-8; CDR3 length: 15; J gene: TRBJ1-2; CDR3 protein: CASSLSVGGIYGYTF; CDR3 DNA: TGTGCCAGCAGTCTCTCTGTGGGGGGGATCTATGGCTACACCTTC
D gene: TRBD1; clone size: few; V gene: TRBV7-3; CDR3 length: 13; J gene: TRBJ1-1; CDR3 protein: CASGTGPEREAFF; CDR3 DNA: TGTGCCAGCGGGACAGGGCCCGAACGGGAAGCTTTCTTT
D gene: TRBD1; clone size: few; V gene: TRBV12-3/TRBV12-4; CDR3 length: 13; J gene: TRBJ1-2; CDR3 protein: CASSLGQGAGYTF; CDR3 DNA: TGTGCCAGCAGTTTAGGACAGGGGGCTGGCTACACCTTC
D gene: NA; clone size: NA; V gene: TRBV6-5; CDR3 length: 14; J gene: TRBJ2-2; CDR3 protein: CASSKQANTGELFF; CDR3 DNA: TGTGCCAGCAGCAAGCAGGCAAACACCGGGGAGCTGTTTTTT
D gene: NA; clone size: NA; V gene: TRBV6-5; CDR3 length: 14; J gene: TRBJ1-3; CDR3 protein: CASTRGGSGNTIYF; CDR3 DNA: TGTGCCAGCACCCGAGGGGGCTCTGGAAACACCATATATTTT
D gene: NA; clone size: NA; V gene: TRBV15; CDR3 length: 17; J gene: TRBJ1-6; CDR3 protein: CATSRDYRGLWNSPLHF; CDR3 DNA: TGTGCCACCAGCAGAGATTATCGAGGGCTTTGGAATTCACCCCTCCACTTT
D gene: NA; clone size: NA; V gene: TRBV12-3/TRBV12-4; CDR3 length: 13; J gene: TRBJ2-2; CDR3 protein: CASRWTSTGELFF; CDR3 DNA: TGTGCCAGCAGATGGACCTCCACCGGGGAGCTGTTTTTT
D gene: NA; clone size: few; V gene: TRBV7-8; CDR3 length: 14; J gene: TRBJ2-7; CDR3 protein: CASLNTDGRGEQYF; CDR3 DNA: TGTGCCAGCCTAAATACGGACGGACGGGGCGAGCAGTACTTC
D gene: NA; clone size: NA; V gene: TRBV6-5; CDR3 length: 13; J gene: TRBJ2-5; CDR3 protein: CASSRTAQETQYF; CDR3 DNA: TGTGCCAGCAGCCGGACAGCCCAGGAGACCCAGTACTTC
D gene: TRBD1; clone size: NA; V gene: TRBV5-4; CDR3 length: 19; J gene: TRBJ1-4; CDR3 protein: CASSPGTGGSGTVIEKLFF; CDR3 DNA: TGTGCCAGCAGCCCCGGGACAGGGGGTTCCGGGACGGTAATCGAAAAACTGTTTTTT
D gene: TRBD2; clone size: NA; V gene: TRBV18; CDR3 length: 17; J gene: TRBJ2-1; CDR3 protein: CASSPPGTSGVYNEQFF; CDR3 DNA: TGTGCCAGCTCACCGCCCGGGACTAGCGGGGTTTACAATGAGCAGTTCTTC
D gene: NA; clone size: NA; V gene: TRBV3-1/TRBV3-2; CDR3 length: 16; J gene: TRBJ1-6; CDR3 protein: CASSPPVQNRDSPLHF; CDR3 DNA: TGTGCCAGCAGCCCACCCGTACAGAATAGGGATTCACCCCTCCACTTT
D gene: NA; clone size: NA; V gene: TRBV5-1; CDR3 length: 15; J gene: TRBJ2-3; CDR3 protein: CASSLRGGVTDTQYF; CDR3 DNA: TGCGCCAGCAGCTTGAGGGGGGGGGTGACAGATACGCAGTATTTT
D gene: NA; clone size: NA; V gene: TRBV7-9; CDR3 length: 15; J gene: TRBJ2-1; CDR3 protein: CASSPPFRVGNEQFF; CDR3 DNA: TGTGCCAGCAGCCCACCCTTCAGGGTAGGCAATGAGCAGTTCTTC
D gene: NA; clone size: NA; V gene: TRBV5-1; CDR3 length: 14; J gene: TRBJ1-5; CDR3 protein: CASSLALGEQPQHF; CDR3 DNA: TGCGCCAGCAGCTTGGCCTTGGGAGAGCAGCCCCAGCATTTT
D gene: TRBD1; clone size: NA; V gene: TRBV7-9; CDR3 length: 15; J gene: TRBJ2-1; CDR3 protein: CASSSEDRGGNEQFF; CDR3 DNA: TGTGCCAGCAGCTCAGAGGACAGGGGAGGCAATGAGCAGTTCTTC
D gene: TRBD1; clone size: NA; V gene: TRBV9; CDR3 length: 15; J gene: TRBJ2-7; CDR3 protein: CASSAGQGYFYEQYF; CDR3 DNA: TGTGCCAGCAGCGCGGGACAGGGGTATTTCTACGAGCAGTACTTC
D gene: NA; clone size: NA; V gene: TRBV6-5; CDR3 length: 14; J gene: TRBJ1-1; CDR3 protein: CASSSLGVYTEAFF; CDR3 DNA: TGTGCCAGCAGTTCTCTCGGGGTCTACACTGAAGCTTTCTTT
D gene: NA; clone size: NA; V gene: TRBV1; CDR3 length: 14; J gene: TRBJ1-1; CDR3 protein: CTSSQDRTFMGAFF; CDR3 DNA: TGCACCAGCAGCCAAGATCGGACCTTCATGGGAGCTTTCTTT
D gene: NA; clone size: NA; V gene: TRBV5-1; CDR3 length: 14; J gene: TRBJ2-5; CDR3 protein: CASSLVVHEETQYF; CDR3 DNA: TGCGCCAGCAGCTTGGTGGTCCACGAAGAGACCCAGTACTTC
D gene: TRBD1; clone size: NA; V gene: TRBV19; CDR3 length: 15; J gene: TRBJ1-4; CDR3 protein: CASKSAGQDTEKLFF; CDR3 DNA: TGTGCCAGTAAATCCGCGGGACAGGATACGGAAAAACTGTTTTTT
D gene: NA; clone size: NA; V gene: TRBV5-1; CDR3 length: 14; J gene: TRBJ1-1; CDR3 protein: CASSLGGLNTEAFF; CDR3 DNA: TGCGCCAGCAGCTTGGGCGGACTAAACACTGAAGCTTTCTTT